The 13 T cell receptor beta chains listed next were all sequenced from one sample in a study of blood T cell repertoires in COVID-19. The table came from immunoSEQ multiplex PCR; TCRdb's copy has only in-frame clones and leaves some out. The sample lists 120,000 or so clones, roughly four fifths occurring once. Material for sequencing was peripheral blood. The receptors were gathered from a human donor in a cohort sampled during active COVID-19.

This chain uses TRBV5-4 with TRBJ2-5, with unresolved D. There are 14 residues in the CDR3. Germline-derived CDR1 and CDR2 are SGHNT and YYREEE (reference sequence). The V and J ends lost 0 bases and 2 bases respectively, with 8 bases between them. In DNA, the CDR3 is TGTGCCAGCAGCTTGGTTGGTGCGCAAGAGACCCAGTACTTC. This sequence encodes CASSLVGAQETQYF. Full variable domain (remainder filled in from reference TRBV5-4 and TRBJ2-5): ETGVTQSPTHLIKTRGQQVTLRCSSQSGHNTVSWYQQALGQGPQFIFQYYREEENGRGNFPPRFSGLQFPNYSSELNVNALELDDSALYLCASSLVGAQETQYFGPGTRLLVL.

The rearrangement uses TRBV5-1 and TRBJ1-4, with D possibly matching TRBD1 (6 bases). This CDR3 is 14 amino acids long. With 5 bases removed from V and 7 bases from J, the gap between germline ends came to 15 bases. CDR1 is SGHRS, CDR2 YFSETQ, per germline. The CDR3 here is CASSPEQGGEKLFF. CDR3 in DNA: TGCGCCAGCAGTCCTGAGCAAGGGGGTGAAAAACTGTTTTTT.

The chain recombines TRBV5-3 with TRBJ1-5, with 8 bases fitting TRBD1. TRBV5-3 is an ORF; its function is uncertain. Trimming removed 3 bases from V and 2 bases from J; junction bases left unmatched: 16. The CDR3 totals 19 residues. The CDR3 DNA is TGTGCCAGAAGCTATAAGACAGGGGCACAGATCTGTGGCAATCAGCCCCAGCATTTT. Translating it yields CARSYKTGAQICGNQPQHF.

This clone was seen a single time. The chain has TRBV6-5 and TRBJ2-1; 9 bases are a match to TRBD2. After removal of 6 bases from V and 7 bases from J, the junction contained 10 bases not matched to a gene. CDR1 MNHEY and CDR2 SVGAGI come from the germline V gene. There are 15 residues in the CDR3. The CDR3 is CASSNSRGGLNEQFF. In DNA form, the CDR3 reads TGTGCCAGCAGCAATTCGCGGGGGGGCCTTAATGAGCAGTTCTTC.

The V gene is TRBV3-1 (or the pseudogene TRBV3-2), the J gene TRBJ2-3; 12 bases align to TRBD1. Germline-derived CDR1 and CDR2 are LGHDT and YNNKEL (reference sequence). The CDR3 is made up of 15 amino acids. J gave up 3 bases and V 4 bases, and 2 bases lay outside the gene matches. CDR3 region: CASSRDRGLTDTQYF. Here the CDR3 DNA reads TGTGCCAGCAGCCGGGACAGGGGGCTAACAGATACGCAGTATTTT.

CDR3 DNA sequence: TGTGCCAGCAGCTTAGCCAGGGGGCAGATCGGGGAGCTGTTTTTT. It specifies CASSLARGQIGELFF. The V call is TRBV7-9, the J call TRBJ2-2; 8 nucleotides match TRBD1. The CDR3 is made up of 15 amino acids. Germline trimming cut 0 bases from V and 7 bases from J; bases unmatched to any gene: 4. Germline lookup yields CDR1 SEHNR and CDR2 FQNEAQ (reference sequence).

J is TRBJ2-7 and V is TRBV11-2; tentatively, D is TRBD2 (5 bases). V was clipped by 3 bases and J by 1 base, with 10 bases between them. The germline V gene has CDR1 SGHAT and CDR2 FQNNGV. The CDR3 has 14 amino acids. The CDR3 here is CASSLGRRSYEQYF. The CDR3 DNA is TGTGCCAGCAGCTTGGGTCGGAGGTCCTACGAGCAGTACTTC.

This clone was detected once. V is TRBV5-4 and J is TRBJ1-1, with D perhaps TRBD1 (6 bases). The germline V and J ends were trimmed by 0 bases and 3 bases, with 9 bases remaining between them. CDR3 size: 14 residues. CDR1 is SGHNT, CDR2 YYREEE, per germline (reference sequence). The CDR3 DNA reads as TGTGCCAGCAGCTTGGACCCAGGGGACACTGAAGCTTTCTTT. It is translated as CASSLDPGDTEAFF.

This clone has a handful of counts. The genes are TRBV5-4 and TRBJ2-2; no definite D call. Germline V gene sequence: CDR1 SGHNT, CDR2 YYREEE (reference sequence). CDR3 size: 17 residues. V was trimmed by 4 bases and J by 3 bases, leaving 19 bases between them. The CDR3 bases are TGTGCCAGCAGCGCGGTGGGTGTCCCCCGGGACACCGGGGAGCTGTTTTTT. This translates into CASSAVGVPRDTGELFF. Complete variable domain (other parts from reference TRBV5-4 and TRBJ2-2): ETGVTQSPTHLIKTRGQQVTLRCSSQSGHNTVSWYQQALGQGPQFIFQYYREEENGRGNFPPRFSGLQFPNYSSELNVNALELDDSALYLCASSAVGVPRDTGELFFGEGSRLTVL.

The rearrangement links TRBV19 to TRBJ1-3; TRBD1 aligns across 8 bases. The CDR3 has 17 residues. Unmatched junction bases numbered 9, after V lost 5 bases and J lost 0 bases. CDR1 and CDR2 from the germline V gene are LNHDA and SQIVND (reference sequence). The CDR3 reads CASSLMTGALSGNTIYF. Written as DNA, the CDR3 is TGTGCCAGTAGTTTGATGACAGGGGCCCTCTCTGGAAACACCATATATTTT.

The rearrangement uses TRBV27 and TRBJ2-2; D may be TRBD2 (6 bases). V was clipped by 3 bases and J by 7 bases, with 12 bases between them. The V gene's germline CDR1 is MNHEY and CDR2 SMNVEV (reference sequence). The CDR3 is 14 residues long. The CDR3 DNA follows: TGTGCCAGCAGTTTGCGGCGGGGAATCGGGGAGCTGTTTTTT. Translation gives CASSLRRGIGELFF.

V gene TRBV10-3 combines with J gene TRBJ2-3, with 10 bases identical to TRBD1. CDR3 length equals 15 residues. In germline, CDR1 is ENHRY, CDR2 SYGVKD. With V trimmed by 4 bases and J by 5 bases, 6 bases remained unmatched. The CDR3 loop is CAISAGDRGKDTQYF. CDR3 bases: TGTGCCATCAGTGCAGGGGACAGGGGAAAAGATACGCAGTATTTT.

This sequence joins TRBV2 and TRBJ1-4; D gene ambiguous. Trimming pared 2 bases from V and 0 bases from J, leaving 10 bases between. The V gene's germline CDR1 is SNHLY and CDR2 FYNNEI. The CDR3 is made up of 16 amino acids. In DNA form, the CDR3 reads TGTGCCAGCAGTGAAACGACCGGGGCAACTAATGAAAAACTGTTTTTT. Translating it yields CASSETTGATNEKLFF.